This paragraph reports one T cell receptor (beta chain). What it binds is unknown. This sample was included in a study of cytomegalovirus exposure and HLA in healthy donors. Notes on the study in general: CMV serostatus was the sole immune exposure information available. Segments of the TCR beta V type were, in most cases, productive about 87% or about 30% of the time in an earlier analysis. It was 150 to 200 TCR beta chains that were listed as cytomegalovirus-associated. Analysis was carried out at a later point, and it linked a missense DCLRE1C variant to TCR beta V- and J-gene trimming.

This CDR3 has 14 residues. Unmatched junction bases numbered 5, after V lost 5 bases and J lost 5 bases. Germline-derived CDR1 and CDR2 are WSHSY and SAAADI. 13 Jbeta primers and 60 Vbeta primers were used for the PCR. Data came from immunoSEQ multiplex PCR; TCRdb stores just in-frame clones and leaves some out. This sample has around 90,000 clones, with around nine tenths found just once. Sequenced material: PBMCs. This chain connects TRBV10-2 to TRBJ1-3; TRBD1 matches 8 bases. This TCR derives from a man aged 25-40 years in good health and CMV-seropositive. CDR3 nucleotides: TGCGCCAGCAGTCCGGGACAGGAGCGAAACACCATATATTTT. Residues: CASSPGQERNTIYF.